The clone carrying this T cell receptor beta chain has a count of ten or more. Its antigen is unidentified. Construction of the TCRbeta library involved unique molecular identifiers. Via MiXCR, TCRdb re-called the PCR reads, giving one row per CDR3 protein. The sample yields 200,000 or so distinct CDR3 sequences, approximately 7% seen once. This CDR3 spans 17 amino acids. The germline V and J ends were trimmed by 2 bases and 0 bases, with 17 bases remaining between them. Looked up from germline, CDR1 is MNHEY and CDR2 is SVGAGI. These data belong to a study of T-cell reconstitution after alpha-beta-depleted transplantation in children. Study observations and caveats: Expanded graft clones numbering several hundred reportedly gave rise to alpha-beta T cells about two months after transplant.

Here the sequenced sample was PBMCs, taken before TCRalphabeta/CD19-depleted stem cell transplant. This clonotype was sampled from a boy aged 2 to 9 with acute lymphoblastic leukemia, due to receive a stem cell transplant. The chain carries TRBV6-5 and TRBJ2-7; TRBD1 or TRBD2 may be the D gene (5 bases each). CDR3: CASSYRARGTDSYEQYF. In DNA, the CDR3 is TGTGCCAGCAGTTACAGAGCGAGAGGGACGGACTCCTACGAGCAGTACTTC.